The 2 T cell receptor beta chains in this list originate from one sample, sequenced in a study of Ad26.COV2.S vaccination and SARS-CoV-2 variants. Treatment described: roughly 20 received Ad26.COV2.S at low or high dose, single or two shots; roughly five received placebo; per-sample allocation not given. Collection of the samples took place on day 63 after the first injection of vaccine or placebo. The repertoire was sequenced with immunoSEQ multiplex PCR; TCRdb's copy has only in-frame clones and lacks some. The repertoire holds under 400,000 clones, with around 86% as singletons. The sequenced sample was peripheral blood, obtained in a trial of Ad26.COV2.S vaccine versus placebo. All receptors derive from a person aged 18-65 years who received the Ad26.COV2.S COVID-19 vaccine or a placebo.

The chain joins TRBV4-1 to TRBJ1-2; D not certain. This CDR3 comprises 16 residues. The V end lost 1 base, the J end lost 0 bases, and 12 bases lay between the germline ends. Germline lookup yields CDR1 MGHRA and CDR2 YSYEKL. The CDR3 DNA is TGCGCCAGCAGCCAAGTTCTCGGGCAGTCTAACTATGGCTACACCTTC. Translated: CASSQVLGQSNYGYTF.

The V gene is TRBV6-5, the J gene TRBJ2-1; 7 positions agree with TRBD1. Unmatched junction bases numbered 3, after V lost 7 bases and J lost 0 bases. CDR3 length equals 14 residues. CDR1 is MNHEY, CDR2 SVGAGI, per germline. The CDR3 DNA reads as TGTGCCAGCAAGGGGGCCTACTCCTACAATGAGCAGTTCTTC. It specifies CASKGAYSYNEQFF.